Listed below are T cell receptor beta chains from one sample, sequenced in a study of cytomegalovirus exposure and HLA in healthy donors. TCRdb's copy holds only in-frame clones and misses some; the assay was immunoSEQ multiplex PCR. The table for this sample gives roughly 46,000 clones. Sequencing input: PBMCs. These receptors were taken from a woman aged 40 to 49 in good health and CMV-seronegative. Each CDR3 is given with its conserved first and last residue. A D gene is named only where the DNA matches it firmly.

v_gene: TRBV2; j_gene: TRBJ2-3; d_gene: TRBD2; CDR3aa: CASSGRAEADTQYF; CDR3nt: TGTGCCAGCAGCGGGAGGGCCGAGGCAGATACGCAGTATTTT
v_gene: TRBV4-2; j_gene: TRBJ2-5; d_gene: TRBD2; CDR3aa: CASSQEAGAGTQYF; CDR3nt: TGTGCCAGCAGCCAAGAAGCGGGGGCGGGAACCCAGTACTTC
v_gene: TRBV15; j_gene: TRBJ2-2; d_gene: .; CDR3aa: CATSIEDRGMAGELFF; CDR3nt: TGTGCCACCAGCATTGAGGACAGAGGAATGGCCGGGGAGCTGTTTTTT
v_gene: TRBV2; j_gene: TRBJ1-1; d_gene: .; CDR3aa: CASTPQGREQGAFF; CDR3nt: TGTGCCAGCACCCCCCAGGGAAGAGAACAGGGAGCTTTCTTT
v_gene: TRBV18; j_gene: TRBJ2-7; d_gene: .; CDR3aa: CASSARLYEQYF; CDR3nt: TGTGCCAGCTCAGCCAGGCTCTACGAGCAGTACTTC
v_gene: TRBV27; j_gene: TRBJ2-7; d_gene: .; CDR3aa: CASSLSSQGLYEQYF; CDR3nt: TGTGCCAGCAGTTTAAGTTCCCAGGGACTCTACGAGCAGTACTTC
v_gene: TRBV6-5; j_gene: TRBJ1-2; d_gene: .; CDR3aa: CASSYSDSYGYTF; CDR3nt: TGTGCCAGCAGTTACTCGGACAGCTATGGCTACACCTTC
v_gene: TRBV29-1; j_gene: TRBJ2-5; d_gene: TRBD2; CDR3aa: CSVEKTSPETQYF; CDR3nt: TGCAGCGTTGAAAAGACTAGCCCGGAGACCCAGTACTTC
v_gene: TRBV28; j_gene: TRBJ1-2; d_gene: TRBD1; CDR3aa: CASSSPGQGANGYTF; CDR3nt: TGTGCCAGCAGCTCCCCGGGACAGGGGGCGAATGGCTACACCTTC
v_gene: TRBV27; j_gene: TRBJ2-1; d_gene: TRBD2; CDR3aa: CASTFTLAGGPNEQFF; CDR3nt: TGTGCCAGCACCTTTACTCTAGCGGGAGGGCCCAATGAGCAGTTCTTC
v_gene: TRBV7-9; j_gene: TRBJ2-1; d_gene: TRBD1; CDR3aa: CASRDRDQQFF; CDR3nt: TGTGCCAGCCGGGACAGGGACCAGCAGTTCTTC
v_gene: TRBV30; j_gene: TRBJ1-2; d_gene: .; CDR3aa: CAWDLSGNYGYTF; CDR3nt: TGTGCCTGGGACCTTTCGGGGAACTATGGCTACACCTTC
v_gene: TRBV11-3; j_gene: TRBJ2-1; d_gene: .; CDR3aa: CASSAPGELHEQFF; CDR3nt: TGTGCCAGCAGCGCCCCGGGGGAGTTGCATGAGCAGTTCTTC
v_gene: TRBV19; j_gene: TRBJ1-2; d_gene: TRBD1; CDR3aa: CASSRGQGNGYTF; CDR3nt: TGTGCCAGTAGTCGGGGACAGGGGAATGGCTACACCTTC
v_gene: TRBV5-4; j_gene: TRBJ2-7; d_gene: TRBD2; CDR3aa: CASNVRGADEQYF; CDR3nt: TGTGCCAGCAATGTGCGGGGGGCGGACGAGCAGTACTTC
v_gene: TRBV28; j_gene: TRBJ2-5; d_gene: TRBD2; CDR3aa: CASTPPMAGATQTQYF; CDR3nt: TGTGCCAGCACCCCACCTATGGCGGGAGCCACGCAGACCCAGTACTTC
v_gene: TRBV6-6; j_gene: TRBJ2-3; d_gene: .; CDR3aa: CASSYSRGQGTDTQYF; CDR3nt: TGTGCCAGCAGTTACTCAAGGGGACAAGGCACAGATACGCAGTATTTT
v_gene: TRBV4-1; j_gene: TRBJ2-1; d_gene: TRBD2; CDR3aa: CASSLETSGRGEQFF; CDR3nt: TGCGCCAGCAGCCTCGAGACTAGCGGGAGGGGTGAGCAGTTCTTC
v_gene: TRBV7-9; j_gene: TRBJ2-1; d_gene: .; CDR3aa: CASSPKTRLAPDNEQFF; CDR3nt: TGTGCCAGCAGCCCGAAGACCAGGCTAGCGCCCGACAATGAGCAGTTCTTC
v_gene: TRBV2; j_gene: TRBJ2-2; d_gene: TRBD1; CDR3aa: CASGTGNTGELFF; CDR3nt: TGTGCCAGCGGGACAGGGAACACCGGGGAGCTGTTTTTT
v_gene: TRBV7-9; j_gene: TRBJ2-7; d_gene: .; CDR3aa: CASSFTQTYEQYF; CDR3nt: TGTGCCAGCAGCTTCACACAAACCTACGAGCAGTACTTC
v_gene: TRBV28; j_gene: TRBJ2-1; d_gene: .; CDR3aa: CATLGSGFSYNEQFF; CDR3nt: TGTGCCACCCTGGGGAGCGGCTTCTCATACAATGAGCAGTTCTTC
v_gene: TRBV5-1; j_gene: TRBJ2-3; d_gene: .; CDR3aa: CASSERDTQYF; CDR3nt: TGCGCCAGCAGCGAGAGAGATACGCAGTATTTT
v_gene: TRBV28; j_gene: TRBJ2-2; d_gene: TRBD1; CDR3aa: CASSSEDRQSTGELFF; CDR3nt: TGTGCCAGCAGTTCTGAGGACAGGCAAAGCACCGGGGAGCTGTTTTTT
v_gene: TRBV5-5; j_gene: TRBJ1-2; d_gene: TRBD1; CDR3aa: CASSLALLDRVYGYTF; CDR3nt: TGTGCCAGCAGCTTGGCCTTATTGGACAGGGTGTATGGCTACACCTTC
v_gene: TRBV7-2; j_gene: TRBJ2-7; d_gene: .; CDR3aa: CASSATLARAYEQYF; CDR3nt: TGTGCCAGCAGCGCCACTCTAGCGAGAGCCTACGAGCAGTACTTC
v_gene: TRBV6-5; j_gene: TRBJ2-1; d_gene: TRBD1; CDR3aa: CATKKPGQDDNEQFF; CDR3nt: TGTGCCACTAAAAAACCGGGACAGGATGACAATGAGCAGTTCTTC
v_gene: TRBV29-1; j_gene: TRBJ1-3; d_gene: TRBD1; CDR3aa: CSVARHQGVGNTIYF; CDR3nt: TGCAGCGTCGCAAGACACCAGGGGGTAGGAAACACCATATATTTT
v_gene: TRBV4-3; j_gene: TRBJ1-1; d_gene: .; CDR3aa: CASSQDGGAGEAFF; CDR3nt: TGCGCCAGCAGCCAAGACGGGGGGGCCGGTGAAGCTTTCTTT
v_gene: TRBV7-3; j_gene: TRBJ1-1; d_gene: .; CDR3aa: CASSVGGGTEAFF; CDR3nt: TGTGCCAGCAGCGTGGGGGGAGGCACTGAAGCTTTCTTT
v_gene: TRBV20-1; j_gene: TRBJ1-1; d_gene: .; CDR3aa: CSARDVQAFF; CDR3nt: TGCAGTGCTAGAGATGTCCAGGCTTTCTTT
v_gene: TRBV7-2; j_gene: TRBJ2-5; d_gene: .; CDR3aa: CASLLRGSQETQYF; CDR3nt: TGTGCCAGCCTACTAAGGGGGTCCCAAGAGACCCAGTACTTC
v_gene: TRBV18; j_gene: TRBJ1-1; d_gene: .; CDR3aa: CASSESPGLMNTEAFF; CDR3nt: TGTGCCAGCTCAGAATCACCGGGACTGATGAACACTGAAGCTTTCTTT
v_gene: TRBV6-5; j_gene: TRBJ2-7; d_gene: TRBD2; CDR3aa: CASSGLAASYEQYF; CDR3nt: TGTGCCAGCAGTGGACTAGCGGCCTCCTACGAGCAGTACTTC
v_gene: TRBV23-1; j_gene: TRBJ2-1; d_gene: .; CDR3aa: CASRGIAETWSSYNEQFF; CDR3nt: TGCGCCAGCAGAGGGATAGCGGAGACTTGGAGCTCCTACAATGAGCAGTTCTTC
v_gene: TRBV5-1; j_gene: TRBJ2-7; d_gene: TRBD2; CDR3aa: CASSLSGREEQYF; CDR3nt: TGCGCCAGCAGCTTAAGCGGGAGGGAAGAGCAGTACTTC
v_gene: TRBV27; j_gene: TRBJ1-5; d_gene: .; CDR3aa: CASSRLTGSSNQPQHF; CDR3nt: TGTGCCAGCAGTAGGCTAACGGGTAGTAGCAATCAGCCCCAGCATTTT